This T cell receptor beta chain was profiled in a study of low-dose radiotherapy and immunotherapy resistance in tumors. cDNA synthesis used a TRAV/TRBV-specific primer set for both chains. Amplification, which lasted around 22 PCR cycles, used a constant-region primer and V-primer adapter to amplify TCRs. The mRNA which had been isolated was amplified by in vitro transcription. Via MiXCR, TCRdb re-called the reads, giving one row per CDR3 protein. The table lists about 64,000 distinct CDR3 sequences, around 27% of them singletons, with 5.5% to 8% in the top ten. Germline trimming cut 5 bases from V and 6 bases from J; bases unmatched to any gene: 6. The CDR3 totals 14 residues. Per the germline V gene, CDR1 is MNHEY and CDR2 is SVGAGI. In this sample, this clonotype turned up many times. The sample's time point: before trial treatment.

The source is a male donor with rectosigmoid adenocarcinoma. The sample consisted of PBMCs, taken before treatment. The gene calls are TRBV6-5 and TRBJ2-2, with TRBD2 identical over 7 bases. CDR3 residues: CASSPPGRAGELFF. In DNA form, the CDR3 reads TGTGCCAGCAGTCCCCCAGGGAGGGCCGGGGAGCTGTTTTTT.